This is a list of T cell receptor beta chains from one sample in a study of shared clonotypes between healthy human individuals. This table comes from immunoSEQ multiplex PCR, and its TCRdb copy is limited to in-frame clones, with some not included. The repertoire includes millions of clones, approximately 92% of them detected once, and 0.14% sits in the top ten. Sequencing was performed on naive CD4+ T cells sorted from blood. These receptor sequences come from a man between 18 and 29 years old in good health. The CDR3 runs from the conserved cysteine through the conserved F or W.

len: 14
v_gene: TRBV6-4
CDR3aa: CASQARDRDYEQYF

len: 14
v_gene: TRBV19
CDR3aa: CASSIETGIYGYTF

len: 16
v_gene: TRBV7-2
CDR3aa: CASSLALAGRYNEQFF

len: 14
v_gene: TRBV18
CDR3aa: CASSPNRATYGYTF

len: 13
v_gene: TRBV11-2
CDR3aa: CASSSGQNYGYTF

len: 13
v_gene: TRBV7-9
CDR3aa: CASSVTGTDEAFF

len: 13
v_gene: TRBV10-3
CDR3aa: CAISDLAPYEQYF

len: 16
v_gene: TRBV28
CDR3aa: CASSLLAGGGTDTQYF

len: 15
v_gene: TRBV18
CDR3aa: CASSPTGGDTGELFF

len: 16
v_gene: TRBV7-9
CDR3aa: CASSAKALAGAETQYF

len: 22
v_gene: TRBV28
CDR3aa: CASSFLGTGTRGGPGSGNTIYF

len: 12
v_gene: TRBV10-3
CDR3aa: CAISELRDTQYF

len: 15
v_gene: TRBV4-3
CDR3aa: CASSGLDGTYNEQFF

len: 13
v_gene: TRBV28
CDR3aa: CASSFRDSHEQYF

len: 18
v_gene: TRBV9
CDR3aa: CASSMGLAGDLAKNIQYF

len: 15
v_gene: TRBV5-1
CDR3aa: CASSSASGGAGEQFF

len: 15
v_gene: TRBV9
CDR3aa: CASSVEMGPNYEQYF

len: 11
v_gene: TRBV30
CDR3aa: CAWRQYTEAFF

len: 14
v_gene: TRBV27
CDR3aa: CASSLREGNQPQHF

len: 13
v_gene: TRBV7-7
CDR3aa: CASSTGYQETQYF

len: 16
v_gene: TRBV7-2
CDR3aa: CASSSVGQTSTDTQYF

len: 15
v_gene: TRBV5-1
CDR3aa: CASSLTGNSNQPQHF

len: 15
v_gene: TRBV4-3
CDR3aa: CASSLQALFGETQYF

len: 18
v_gene: TRBV7-9
CDR3aa: CASSSTLSTGRLNTEAFF

len: 14
v_gene: TRBV11-2
CDR3aa: CASSLLGGNSPLHF

len: 15
v_gene: TRBV6-5
CDR3aa: CASSRTGGGNQPQHF

len: 13
v_gene: TRBV6-5
CDR3aa: CASSSRPGGEQYF